The rows below give T cell receptor beta chains drawn from one sample of a study of post-analysis software for immune sequencing data. TCRdb used MiXCR to reprocess the PCR reads, holding one entry per CDR3 protein. The data hold about 570,000 distinct CDR3 sequences, with around 34% observed a single time. Source material: blood. Receptors originate from a girl under 18 with multiple sclerosis. Both conserved end residues are part of each CDR3. A D gene is named only where the DNA matches it firmly. Clone size is not always given. Where it is, it says once, few, many or a class for expanded clones.

size: .
V: TRBV20-1
D: TRBD1
length: 15
CDR3: CSARDDGTGGYEQYF

size: many
V: TRBV7-8
D: TRBD1
length: 14
CDR3: CASSLQTGEETQYF

size: .
V: TRBV20-1
D: .
length: 14
CDR3: CSARKGWLQETQYF

size: few
V: TRBV4-1
D: TRBD1
length: 16
CDR3: CASSPNPGQGLEKLFF

size: .
V: TRBV20-1
D: .
length: 14
CDR3: CSAPGSNLLETQYF

size: .
V: TRBV5-6
D: .
length: 13
CDR3: CASSLPSGYEQYF

size: once
V: TRBV29-1
D: .
length: 13
CDR3: CSVETRGTGELFF

size: .
V: TRBV6-2/TRBV6-3
D: .
length: 12
CDR3: CASRTGGREAFF

size: .
V: TRBV7-9
D: .
length: 15
CDR3: CASSQDMPIYNEQYF

size: few
V: TRBV7-9
D: .
length: 15
CDR3: CASSLLGPGNNEQFF

size: few
V: TRBV7-9
D: .
length: 17
CDR3: CASSPTGRTAGANVLTF

size: .
V: TRBV5-6
D: TRBD1
length: 14
CDR3: CASSLVGGEYEQYF

size: once
V: TRBV14
D: TRBD1
length: 15
CDR3: CASSLTAGGRFGYTF

size: few
V: TRBV7-9
D: .
length: 13
CDR3: CASSLVQATEAFF

size: .
V: TRBV6-2/TRBV6-3
D: TRBD2
length: 13
CDR3: CASTGTSGNEQFF

size: .
V: TRBV11-2
D: .
length: 13
CDR3: CASSLRRENIQYF